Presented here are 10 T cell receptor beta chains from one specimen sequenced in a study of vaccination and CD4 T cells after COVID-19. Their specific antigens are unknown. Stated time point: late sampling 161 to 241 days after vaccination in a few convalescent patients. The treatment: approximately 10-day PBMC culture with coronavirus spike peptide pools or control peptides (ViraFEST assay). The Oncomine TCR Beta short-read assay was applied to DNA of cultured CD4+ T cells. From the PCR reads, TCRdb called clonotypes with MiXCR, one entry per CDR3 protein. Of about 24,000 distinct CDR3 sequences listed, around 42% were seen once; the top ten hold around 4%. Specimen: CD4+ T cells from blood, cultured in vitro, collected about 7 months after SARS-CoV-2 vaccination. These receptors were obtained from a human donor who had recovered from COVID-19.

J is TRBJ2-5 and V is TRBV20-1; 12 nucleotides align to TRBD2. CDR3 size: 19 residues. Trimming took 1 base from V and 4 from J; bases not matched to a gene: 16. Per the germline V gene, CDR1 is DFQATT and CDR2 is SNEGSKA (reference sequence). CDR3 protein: CSARVSRLAGGLGGETQYF. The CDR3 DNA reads TGCAGTGCTAGAGTTTCGAGGCTAGCGGGAGGGCTGGGGGGAGAGACCCAGTACTTC.

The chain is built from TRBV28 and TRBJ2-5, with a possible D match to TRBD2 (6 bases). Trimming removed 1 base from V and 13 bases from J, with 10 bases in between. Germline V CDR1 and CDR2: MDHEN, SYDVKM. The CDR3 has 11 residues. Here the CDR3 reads CASSLFGGTYF. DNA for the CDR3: TGTGCCAGCAGTTTATTCGGCGGGACGTACTTC.

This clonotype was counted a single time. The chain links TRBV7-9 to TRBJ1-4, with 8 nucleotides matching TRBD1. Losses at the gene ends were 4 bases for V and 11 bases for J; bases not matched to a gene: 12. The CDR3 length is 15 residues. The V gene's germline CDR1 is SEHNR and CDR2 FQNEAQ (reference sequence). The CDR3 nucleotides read TGTGCCAGCAGCTGGGGGACAGGAAAACCGAGGAAACTGTTTTTT. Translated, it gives CASSWGTGKPRKLFF.

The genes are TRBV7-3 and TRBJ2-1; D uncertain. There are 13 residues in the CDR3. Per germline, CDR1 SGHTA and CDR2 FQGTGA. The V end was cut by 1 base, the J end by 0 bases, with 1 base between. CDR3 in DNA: TGTGCCAGCAGCTTAAACTCCTACAATGAGCAGTTCTTC. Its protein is CASSLNSYNEQFF.

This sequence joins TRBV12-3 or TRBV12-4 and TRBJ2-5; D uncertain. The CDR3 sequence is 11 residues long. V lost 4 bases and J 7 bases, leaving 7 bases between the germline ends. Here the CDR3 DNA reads TGTGCCAGCAGTTCACAGCGGACCCAGTACTTC. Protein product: CASSSQRTQYF.

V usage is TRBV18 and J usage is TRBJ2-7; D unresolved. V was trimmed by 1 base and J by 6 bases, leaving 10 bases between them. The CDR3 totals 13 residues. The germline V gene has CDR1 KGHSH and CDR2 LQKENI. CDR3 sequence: CASSPLPSGEQYF. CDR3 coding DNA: TGTGCCAGCTCACCACTCCCATCGGGCGAGCAGTACTTC.

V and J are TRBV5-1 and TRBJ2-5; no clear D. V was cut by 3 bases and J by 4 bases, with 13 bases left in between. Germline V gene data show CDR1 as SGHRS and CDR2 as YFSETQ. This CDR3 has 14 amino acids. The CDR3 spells CASSSNAGRETQYF. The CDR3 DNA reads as TGCGCCAGCAGCTCCAATGCAGGACGAGAGACCCAGTACTTC.

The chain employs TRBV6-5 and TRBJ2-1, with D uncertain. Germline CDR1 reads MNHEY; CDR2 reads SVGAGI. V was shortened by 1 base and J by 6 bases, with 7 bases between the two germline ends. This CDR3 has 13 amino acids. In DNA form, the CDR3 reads TGTGCCAGCAGTTACTTTCGAGGCAATGAGCAGTTCTTC. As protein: CASSYFRGNEQFF.

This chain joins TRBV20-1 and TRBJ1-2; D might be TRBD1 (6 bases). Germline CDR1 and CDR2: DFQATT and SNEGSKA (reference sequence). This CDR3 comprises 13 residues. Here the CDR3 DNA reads TGCAGCGCCCTCCGGGACATGAATATTGGCTACACCTTC. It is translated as CSALRDMNIGYTF.

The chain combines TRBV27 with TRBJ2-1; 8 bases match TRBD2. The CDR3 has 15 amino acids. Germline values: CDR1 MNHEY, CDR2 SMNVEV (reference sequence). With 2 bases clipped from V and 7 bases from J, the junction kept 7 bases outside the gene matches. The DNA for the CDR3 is TGTGCCAGCAGTTTACGGGAGGGCCGTAGGAATGAGCAGTTCTTC. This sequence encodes CASSLREGRRNEQFF.